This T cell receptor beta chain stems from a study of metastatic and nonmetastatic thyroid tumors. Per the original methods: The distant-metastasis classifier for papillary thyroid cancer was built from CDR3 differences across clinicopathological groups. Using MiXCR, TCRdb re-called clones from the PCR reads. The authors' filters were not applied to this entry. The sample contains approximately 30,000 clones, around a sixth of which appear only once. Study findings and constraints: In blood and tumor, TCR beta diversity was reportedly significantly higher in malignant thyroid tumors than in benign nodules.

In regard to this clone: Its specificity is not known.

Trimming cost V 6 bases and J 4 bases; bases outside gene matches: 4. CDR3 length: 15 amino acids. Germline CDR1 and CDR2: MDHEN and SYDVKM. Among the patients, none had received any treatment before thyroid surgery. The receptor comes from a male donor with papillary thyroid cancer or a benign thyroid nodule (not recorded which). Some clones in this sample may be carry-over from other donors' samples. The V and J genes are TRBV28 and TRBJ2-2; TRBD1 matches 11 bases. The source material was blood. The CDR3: CASSSGTGGTGELFF. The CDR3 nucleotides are TGTGCCAGCAGCTCCGGGACAGGGGGCACCGGGGAGCTGTTTTTT.